This entry concerns a single TCR beta chain. The antigen is unknown. Germline lookup yields CDR1 MNHEY and CDR2 SVGAGI. Germline trimming cut 3 bases from V and 6 bases from J; bases unmatched to any gene: 1. This CDR3 is built from 13 residues. The cohort excluded patients with autoimmune disease history or systemic immunosuppression. Sequencing was performed with immunoSEQ multiplex PCR; in TCRdb, only in-frame clones are kept and a portion is missing. Among 40,000 to 45,000 clones listed, roughly nine tenths were seen once. The sample is drawn from a study of OX40 agonist ivuxolimab in advanced cancers. Background on the study: The dose-escalation cohort was approximately 81% male, with a mean age of around 54 years, ranging roughly 20 to 90.

Study observations and caveats: The antigens recognized by the expanded peripheral T cells, that is their antigen specificity, were not determined. CD4+ T cells averaged fewer expanded clones than CD8+ T cells.

The sample in question was CD4+ or CD8+ T cells sorted from blood, obtained in a trial of the OX40 agonist ivuxolimab. The clonotype originates from an adult with an advanced solid tumor such as melanoma, head and neck, liver or kidney cancer. The chain uses TRBV6-5 and TRBJ2-1; 8 bases match TRBD2. The CDR3 region is CASSYRGGNEQFF. In DNA, the CDR3 is TGTGCCAGCAGTTATCGGGGGGGCAATGAGCAGTTCTTC.